This T cell receptor (beta chain) emerged from a study of blood T cell repertoires in COVID-19. Overall study context: The study drew acute and convalescent COVID-19 samples from the United States, Italy and Spain. PBMCs, B-cell-depleted T cells, or T cells were the source of the cDNA or gDNA that made up the material.

In the study's own analysis: Cell counts per sample came from amplifying reference gene primers. Profiling relied on immunoSEQ multiplex PCR, and the TCRdb table lists in-frame clones only, not all of them. V and J calls and clone size are given by that table; D and trimming were obtained from the DNA. The profile shows about 46,000 clones, about 87% of them singletons. The CDR3 spans 14 residues. Trimming cost V 2 bases and J 2 bases, with 10 bases left between them. Germline CDR1 LNHDA, CDR2 SQIVND (reference sequence). Sequenced: peripheral blood. The chain joins TRBV19 to TRBJ2-7; maybe TRBD2 (6 bases). The clonotype comes from a human donor in a cohort sampled during active COVID-19. Here the CDR3 reads CASSITGGTYEQYF. DNA of the CDR3: TGTGCCAGTAGTATAACAGGAGGGACCTACGAGCAGTACTTC.